This entry is about one TCR beta chain. The sample originates from a study of blood T cell repertoires in COVID-19. Study summary: Material from acute and convalescent COVID-19 was sourced from the United States, Italy and Spain. In each case, the material was cDNA or gDNA derived from T cells, B-cell-depleted T cells, or PBMCs.

In germline, CDR1 is SGHRS, CDR2 YFSETQ. V was pared by 4 bases and J by 6 bases, with 7 bases of the junction left unmatched. This CDR3 is 15 amino acids long. Authors' processing steps: From reference gene primer amplification, estimates of nucleated cell counts were derived. Sequenced by immunoSEQ multiplex PCR; TCRdb stores in-frame clones only, minus some. The D gene and trimming were derived from the DNA, and the V and J assignments and clone size from that table. Of 200,000 to 250,000 clones in the sample, under 90% were seen once. This TCR was sampled from a man in his 60s who had recovered from COVID-19. This sequence joins TRBV5-1 and TRBJ1-5, with TRBD1 identical over 10 bases. Sequencing was done on a sample of peripheral blood. CDR3 sequence: CASSPGTGAVQPQHF. For the CDR3, the DNA is TGCGCCAGCAGCCCCGGGACAGGGGCGGTTCAGCCCCAGCATTTT. Together with reference TRBV5-1 and TRBJ1-5, the CDR3 gives the full variable domain: KAGVTQTPRYLIKTRGQQVTLSCSPISGHRSVSWYQQTPGQGLQFLFEYFSETQRNKGNFPGRFSGRQFSNSRSEMNVSTLELGDSALYLCASSPGTGAVQPQHFGDGTRLSIL.